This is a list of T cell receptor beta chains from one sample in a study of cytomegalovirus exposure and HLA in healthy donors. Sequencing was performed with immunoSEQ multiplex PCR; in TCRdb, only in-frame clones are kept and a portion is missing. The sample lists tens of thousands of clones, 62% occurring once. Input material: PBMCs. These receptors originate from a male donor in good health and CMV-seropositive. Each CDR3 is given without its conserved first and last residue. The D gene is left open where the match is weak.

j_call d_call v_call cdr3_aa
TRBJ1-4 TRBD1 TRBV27 ASSPLWDRGALGPNEKLF
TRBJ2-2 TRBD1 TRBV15 ATSRGDRATGELF
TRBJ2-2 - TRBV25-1 ASSEISITGELF
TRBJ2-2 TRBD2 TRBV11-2 ASSLIAGNTGELF
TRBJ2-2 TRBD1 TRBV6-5 ASAGGSGELF
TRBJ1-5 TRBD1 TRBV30 AWSDRGNQPQH
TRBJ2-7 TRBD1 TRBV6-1 ASSGTGVSLTAYEQY
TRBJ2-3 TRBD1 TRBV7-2 ASSPDRAVDTQY
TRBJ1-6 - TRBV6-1 ASSATEAYNSPLH
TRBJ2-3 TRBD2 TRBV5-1 ASSLAGLAGTDTQY